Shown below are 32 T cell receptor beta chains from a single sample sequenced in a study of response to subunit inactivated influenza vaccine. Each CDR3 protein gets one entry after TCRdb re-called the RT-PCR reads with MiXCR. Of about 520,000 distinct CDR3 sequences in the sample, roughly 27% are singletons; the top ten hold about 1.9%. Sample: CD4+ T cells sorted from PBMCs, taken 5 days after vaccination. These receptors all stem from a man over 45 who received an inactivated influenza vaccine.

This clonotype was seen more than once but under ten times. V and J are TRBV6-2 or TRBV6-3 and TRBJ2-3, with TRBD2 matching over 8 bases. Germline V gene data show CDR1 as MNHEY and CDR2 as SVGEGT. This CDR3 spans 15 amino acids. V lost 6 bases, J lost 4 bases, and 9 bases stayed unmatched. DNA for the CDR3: TGTGCCAGCAGCCTTTACGGGGGGGCACCAGATACGCAGTATTTT. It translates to CASSLYGGAPDTQYF.

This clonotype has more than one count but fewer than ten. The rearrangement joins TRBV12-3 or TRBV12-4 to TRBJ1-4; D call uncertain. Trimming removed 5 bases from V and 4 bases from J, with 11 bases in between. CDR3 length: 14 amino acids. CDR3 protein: CASSTTVFNEKLFF. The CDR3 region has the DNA TGTGCCAGCAGTACCACGGTGTTTAATGAAAAACTGTTTTTT.

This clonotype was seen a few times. CDR3 DNA sequence: TGTGCCAGCAGTTACTCGATACAGGGAAGGCGACCCAATAGCAATCAGCCCCAGCATTTT. Residues: CASSYSIQGRRPNSNQPQHF. V is TRBV6-2 or TRBV6-3 and J is TRBJ1-5; tentative D call: TRBD1 (6 bases). The CDR3 spans 20 residues. V was shortened by 0 bases and J by 0 bases, with 21 bases between the two germline ends. Germline V lookup: CDR1 MNHEY, CDR2 SVGEGT.

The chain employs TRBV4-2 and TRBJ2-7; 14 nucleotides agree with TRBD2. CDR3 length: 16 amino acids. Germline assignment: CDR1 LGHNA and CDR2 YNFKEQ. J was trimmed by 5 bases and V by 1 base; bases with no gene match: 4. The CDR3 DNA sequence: TGTGCCAGCAGCCAAGGCGGACTAGCGGGGGGCGACGAGCAGTACTTC. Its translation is CASSQGGLAGGDEQYF.

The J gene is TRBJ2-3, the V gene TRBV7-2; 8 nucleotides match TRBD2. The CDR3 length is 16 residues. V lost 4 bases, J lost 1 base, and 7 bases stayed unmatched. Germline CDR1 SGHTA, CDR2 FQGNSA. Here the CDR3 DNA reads TGTGCCAGCAGCTCCGGGGGGGCCGGCCGCACAGATACGCAGTATTTT. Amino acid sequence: CASSSGGAGRTDTQYF. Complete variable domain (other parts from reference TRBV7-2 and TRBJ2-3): GAGVSQSPSNKVTEKGKDVELRCDPISGHTALYWYRQSLGQGLEFLIYFQGNSAPDKSGLPSDRFSAERTGGSVSTLTIQRTQQEDSAVYLCASSSGGAGRTDTQYFGPGTRLTVL.

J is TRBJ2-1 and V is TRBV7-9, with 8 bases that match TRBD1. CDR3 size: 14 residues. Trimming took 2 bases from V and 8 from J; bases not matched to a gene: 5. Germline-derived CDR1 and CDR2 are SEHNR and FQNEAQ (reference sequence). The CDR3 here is CASSLQGAGDEQFF. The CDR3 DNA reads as TGTGCCAGCAGCTTACAGGGGGCGGGTGATGAGCAGTTCTTC.

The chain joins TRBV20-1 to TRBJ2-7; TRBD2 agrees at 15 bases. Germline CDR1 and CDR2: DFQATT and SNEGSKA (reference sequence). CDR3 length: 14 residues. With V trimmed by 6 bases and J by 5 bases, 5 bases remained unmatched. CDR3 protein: CSAPGLAGGNEQYF. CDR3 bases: TGCAGTGCACCGGGACTAGCGGGAGGTAACGAGCAGTACTTC.

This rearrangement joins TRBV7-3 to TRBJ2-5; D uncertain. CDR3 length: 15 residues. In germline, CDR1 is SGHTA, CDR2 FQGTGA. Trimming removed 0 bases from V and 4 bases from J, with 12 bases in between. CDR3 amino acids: CASSLTASLRETQYF. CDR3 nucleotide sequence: TGTGCCAGCAGCTTAACGGCCAGTCTCCGAGAGACCCAGTACTTC.

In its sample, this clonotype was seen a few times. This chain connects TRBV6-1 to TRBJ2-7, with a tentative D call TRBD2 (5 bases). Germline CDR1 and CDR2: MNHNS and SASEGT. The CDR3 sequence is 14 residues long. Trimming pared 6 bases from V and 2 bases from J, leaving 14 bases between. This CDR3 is CASSLTEGTYEQYF. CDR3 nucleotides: TGTGCCAGCAGCCTAACAGAGGGTACCTACGAGCAGTACTTC.

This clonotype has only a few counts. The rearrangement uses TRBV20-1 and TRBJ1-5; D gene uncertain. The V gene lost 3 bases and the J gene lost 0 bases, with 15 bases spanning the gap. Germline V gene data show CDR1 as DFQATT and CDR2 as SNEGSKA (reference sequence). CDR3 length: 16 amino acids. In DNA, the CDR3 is TGCAGTGCTAGTATTCGGACGGACTATAGCAATCAGCCCCAGCATTTT. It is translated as CSASIRTDYSNQPQHF.

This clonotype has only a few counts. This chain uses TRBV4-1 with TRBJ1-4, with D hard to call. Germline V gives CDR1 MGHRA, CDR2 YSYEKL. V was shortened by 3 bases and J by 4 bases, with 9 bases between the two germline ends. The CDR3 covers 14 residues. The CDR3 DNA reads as TGCGCCAGCAGCCATCATTCCATTAATGAAAAACTGTTTTTT. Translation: CASSHHSINEKLFF.

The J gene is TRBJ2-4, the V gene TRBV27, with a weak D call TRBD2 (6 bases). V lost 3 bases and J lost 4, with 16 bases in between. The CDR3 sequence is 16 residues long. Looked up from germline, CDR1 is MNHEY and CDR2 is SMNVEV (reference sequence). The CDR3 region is CASSFRDLLGKNIQYF. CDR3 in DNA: TGTGCCAGCAGTTTCCGGGACTTACTTGGGAAAAACATTCAGTACTTC.

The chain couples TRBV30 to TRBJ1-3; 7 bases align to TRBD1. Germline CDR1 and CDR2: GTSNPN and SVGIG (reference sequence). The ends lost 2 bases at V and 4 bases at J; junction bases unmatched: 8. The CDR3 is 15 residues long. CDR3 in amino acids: CAWSLGTASGNTIYF. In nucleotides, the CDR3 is TGTGCCTGGAGTCTCGGGACAGCGTCGGGAAACACCATATATTTT. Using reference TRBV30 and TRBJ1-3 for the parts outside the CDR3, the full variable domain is SQTIHQWPATLVQPVGSPLSLECTVEGTSNPNLYWYRQAAGRGLQLLFYSVGIGQISSEVPQNLSASRPQDRQFILSSKKLLLSDSGFYLCAWSLGTASGNTIYFGEGSWLTVV.

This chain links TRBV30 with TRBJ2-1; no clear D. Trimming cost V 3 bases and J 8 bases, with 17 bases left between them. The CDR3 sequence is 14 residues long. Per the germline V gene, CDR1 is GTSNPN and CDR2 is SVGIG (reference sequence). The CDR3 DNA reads TGTGCCTGGAGCCGGGTCGCCTCTAAGGATGAGCAGTTCTTC. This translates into CAWSRVASKDEQFF.

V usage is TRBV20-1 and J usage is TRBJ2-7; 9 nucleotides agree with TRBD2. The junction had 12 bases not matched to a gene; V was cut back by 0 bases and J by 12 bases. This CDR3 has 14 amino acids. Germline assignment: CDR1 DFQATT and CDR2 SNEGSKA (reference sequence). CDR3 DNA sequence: TGCAGTGCTAGAGAGACTAGCGGCGCACCCGCCGGGTACTTC. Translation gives CSARETSGAPAGYF.

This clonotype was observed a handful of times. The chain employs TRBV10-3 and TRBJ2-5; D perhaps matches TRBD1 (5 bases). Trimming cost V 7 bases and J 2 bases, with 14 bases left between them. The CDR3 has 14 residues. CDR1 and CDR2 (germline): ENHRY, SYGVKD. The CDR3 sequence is CAINNGQLQETQYF. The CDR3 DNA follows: TGTGCCATCAACAACGGACAACTTCAAGAGACCCAGTACTTC.

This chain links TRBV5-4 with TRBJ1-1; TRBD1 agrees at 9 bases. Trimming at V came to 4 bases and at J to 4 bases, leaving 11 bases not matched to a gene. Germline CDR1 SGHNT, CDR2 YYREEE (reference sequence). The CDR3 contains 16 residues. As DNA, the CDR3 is TGTGCCAGCAGCATAGGACAGGGGAGTGATCCCACTGAAGCTTTCTTT. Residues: CASSIGQGSDPTEAFF.

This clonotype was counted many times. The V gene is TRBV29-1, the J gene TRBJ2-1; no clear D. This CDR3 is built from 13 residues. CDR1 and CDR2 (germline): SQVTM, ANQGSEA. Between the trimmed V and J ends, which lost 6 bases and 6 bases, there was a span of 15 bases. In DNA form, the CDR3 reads TGCAGCGTGGAGATGATTCTGATCAATGAGCAGTTCTTC. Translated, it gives CSVEMILINEQFF.

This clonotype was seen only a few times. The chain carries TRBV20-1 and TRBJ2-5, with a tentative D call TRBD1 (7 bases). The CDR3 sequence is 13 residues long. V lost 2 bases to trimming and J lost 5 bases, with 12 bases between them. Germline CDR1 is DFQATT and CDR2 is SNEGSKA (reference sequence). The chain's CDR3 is CSARLTGRETQYF. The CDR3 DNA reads TGCAGTGCTAGATTGACAGGGAGGGAGACCCAGTACTTC.

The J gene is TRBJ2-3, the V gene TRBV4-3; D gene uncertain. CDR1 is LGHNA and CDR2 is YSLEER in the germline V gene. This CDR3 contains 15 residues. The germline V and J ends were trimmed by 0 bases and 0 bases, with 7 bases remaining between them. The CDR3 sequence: CASSQDMLSTDTQYF. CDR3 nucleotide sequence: TGCGCCAGCAGCCAAGATATGCTCAGCACAGATACGCAGTATTTT.

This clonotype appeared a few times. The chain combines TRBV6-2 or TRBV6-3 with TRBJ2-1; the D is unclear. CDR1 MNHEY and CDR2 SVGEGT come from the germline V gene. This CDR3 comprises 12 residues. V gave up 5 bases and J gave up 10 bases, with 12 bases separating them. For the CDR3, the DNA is TGTGCCAGCAGTAACACAGCCTCCGAGCAGTTCTTC. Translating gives CASSNTASEQFF.

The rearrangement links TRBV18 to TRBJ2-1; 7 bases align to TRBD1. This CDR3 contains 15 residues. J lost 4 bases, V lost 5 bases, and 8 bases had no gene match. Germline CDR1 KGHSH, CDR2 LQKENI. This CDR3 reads CASSSYRGAYNEQFF. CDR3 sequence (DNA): TGTGCCAGCTCATCCTACAGGGGAGCTTACAATGAGCAGTTCTTC.

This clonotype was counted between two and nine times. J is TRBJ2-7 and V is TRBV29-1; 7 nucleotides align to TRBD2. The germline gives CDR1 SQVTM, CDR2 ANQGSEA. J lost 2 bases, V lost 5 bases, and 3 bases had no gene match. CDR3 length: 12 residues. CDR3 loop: CSVSAGAYEQYF. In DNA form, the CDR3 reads TGCAGCGTTTCTGCGGGAGCCTACGAGCAGTACTTC.

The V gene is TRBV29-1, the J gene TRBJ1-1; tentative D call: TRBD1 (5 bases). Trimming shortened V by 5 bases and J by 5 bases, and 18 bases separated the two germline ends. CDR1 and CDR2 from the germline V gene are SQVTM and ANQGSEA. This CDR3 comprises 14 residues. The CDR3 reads CSVHPQGASTEAFF. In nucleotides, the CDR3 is TGCAGCGTTCACCCCCAGGGAGCGAGTACTGAAGCTTTCTTT.

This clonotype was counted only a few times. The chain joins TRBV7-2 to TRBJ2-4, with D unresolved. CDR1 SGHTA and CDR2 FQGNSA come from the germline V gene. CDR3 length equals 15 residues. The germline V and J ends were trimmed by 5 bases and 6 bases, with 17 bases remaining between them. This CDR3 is CASSPSSRWRNIQYF. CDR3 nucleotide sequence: TGTGCCAGCAGCCCCTCATCTAGGTGGAGAAACATTCAGTACTTC.

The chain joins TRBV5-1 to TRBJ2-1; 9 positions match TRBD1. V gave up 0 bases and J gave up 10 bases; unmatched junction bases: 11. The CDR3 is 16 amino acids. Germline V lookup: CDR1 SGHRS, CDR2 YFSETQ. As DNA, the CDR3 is TGCGCCAGCAGCTTGGGTATGGGACAGGGTTTTAAGGAGCAGTTCTTC. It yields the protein CASSLGMGQGFKEQFF.

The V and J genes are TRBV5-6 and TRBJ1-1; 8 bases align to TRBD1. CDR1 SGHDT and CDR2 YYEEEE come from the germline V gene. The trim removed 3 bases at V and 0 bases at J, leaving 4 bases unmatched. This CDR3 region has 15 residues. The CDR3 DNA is TGTGCCAGCAGCTGGGGACAGGACATGAACACTGAAGCTTTCTTT. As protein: CASSWGQDMNTEAFF.

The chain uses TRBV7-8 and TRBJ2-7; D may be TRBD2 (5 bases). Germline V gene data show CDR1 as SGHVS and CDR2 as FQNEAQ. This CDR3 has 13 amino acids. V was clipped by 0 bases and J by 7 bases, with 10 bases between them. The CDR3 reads CASSLAGVGEQYF. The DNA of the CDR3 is TGTGCCAGCAGCTTAGCGGGAGTTGGGGAGCAGTACTTC.

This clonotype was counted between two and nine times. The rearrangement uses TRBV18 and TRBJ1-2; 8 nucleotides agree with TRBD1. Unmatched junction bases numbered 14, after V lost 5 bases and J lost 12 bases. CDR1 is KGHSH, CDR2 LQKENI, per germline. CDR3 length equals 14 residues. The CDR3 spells CASSVDRTGRANTF. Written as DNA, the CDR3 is TGTGCCAGCTCAGTCGATCGGACAGGGCGCGCGAACACCTTC.

CDR3 sequence: CASSYDRTGVEQYF. The DNA for the CDR3 is TGTGCCAGCAGCTACGATAGAACAGGGGTCGAGCAGTACTTC. The rearrangement uses TRBV7-2 and TRBJ2-7; 7 nucleotides match TRBD1. The CDR3 is 14 amino acids. With V trimmed by 4 bases and J by 6 bases, 9 bases remained unmatched. Germline V gives CDR1 SGHTA, CDR2 FQGNSA.

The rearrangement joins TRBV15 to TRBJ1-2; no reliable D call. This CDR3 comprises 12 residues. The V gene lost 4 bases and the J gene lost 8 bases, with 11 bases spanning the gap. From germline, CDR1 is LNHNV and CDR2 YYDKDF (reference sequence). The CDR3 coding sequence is TGTGCCACCAGCATTGACGGATACGGCTACACCTTC. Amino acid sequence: CATSIDGYGYTF.

The CDR3 sequence: CSARDRTESQETQYF. CDR3 sequence (DNA): TGCAGTGCTAGAGATCGCACAGAAAGCCAAGAGACCCAGTACTTC. The rearrangement uses TRBV20-1 and TRBJ2-5; no clear D gene. Germline V lookup: CDR1 DFQATT, CDR2 SNEGSKA (reference sequence). Trimming removed 0 bases from V and 1 base from J, with 12 bases in between. CDR3 length: 15 amino acids.